The rows below give T cell receptor beta chains drawn from one sample of a study of OX40 agonist ivuxolimab in advanced cancers. Measured with immunoSEQ multiplex PCR; TCRdb has only the in-frame clones, and not every one. The sample lists around 92,000 clones, around 94% occurring once. This material consisted of CD4+ or CD8+ T cells sorted from blood, taken in a trial of the OX40 agonist ivuxolimab. The receptors shown here come from an adult with an advanced solid tumor such as melanoma, head and neck, liver or kidney cancer. The CDR3 runs from the conserved cysteine through the conserved F or W. D genes are given only for firm matches.

v_call: TRBV11-2
j_call: TRBJ1-1
d_call: TRBD1
cdr3_aa: CASSPGTAFGFRNTEAFF

v_call: TRBV28
j_call: TRBJ1-1
d_call: TRBD1
cdr3_aa: CASSLMDRDRTEAFF

v_call: TRBV29-1
j_call: TRBJ2-3
d_call: TRBD1
cdr3_aa: CSVVRTGASTDTQYF

v_call: TRBV18
j_call: TRBJ2-1
d_call: TRBD1
cdr3_aa: CASSPQGAGNEQFF

v_call: TRBV19
j_call: TRBJ1-2
d_call: -
cdr3_aa: CASSIGTNYGYTF

v_call: TRBV7-3
j_call: TRBJ2-1
d_call: -
cdr3_aa: CASSSPGWGYNEQFF

v_call: TRBV5-4
j_call: TRBJ2-5
d_call: TRBD1
cdr3_aa: CASSFTGGPETQYF

v_call: TRBV28
j_call: TRBJ2-5
d_call: -
cdr3_aa: CASSLGGGTETQYF

v_call: TRBV5-6
j_call: TRBJ2-3
d_call: -
cdr3_aa: CASSLRGADTQYF

v_call: TRBV9
j_call: TRBJ2-1
d_call: TRBD1
cdr3_aa: CASSITGGLSYNEQFF

v_call: TRBV7-6
j_call: TRBJ2-1
d_call: -
cdr3_aa: CASSQGQALNNEQFF

v_call: TRBV6-1
j_call: TRBJ1-2
d_call: TRBD1
cdr3_aa: CASSELRGHGYTF

v_call: TRBV5-5
j_call: TRBJ1-2
d_call: TRBD1
cdr3_aa: CASSDNRGLGYGYTF

v_call: TRBV11-2
j_call: TRBJ1-5
d_call: TRBD1
cdr3_aa: CASSLGGGQGQPQHF

v_call: TRBV10-1
j_call: TRBJ2-1
d_call: -
cdr3_aa: CASGGGAGNEQFF

v_call: TRBV5-4
j_call: TRBJ2-4
d_call: TRBD1
cdr3_aa: CAATGTGGNIQYF

v_call: TRBV7-9
j_call: TRBJ1-2
d_call: -
cdr3_aa: CASSPPPDLRGTDGYTF

v_call: TRBV11-3
j_call: TRBJ2-1
d_call: TRBD2
cdr3_aa: CASSLEGRAPVEQFF